The sequence of this TCR beta chain was determined in a study of radiotherapy plus CTLA-4 blockade in lung cancer. Data came from immunoSEQ multiplex PCR; TCRdb stores just in-frame clones and leaves some out. The sample carries 80,000 to 100,000 clones, roughly 79% recorded once. There are 15 residues in the CDR3. The germline V gene encodes CDR1 SGHRS and CDR2 YFSETQ. Trimming removed 0 bases from V and 6 bases from J, with 13 bases in between. Sequenced here: peripheral blood, sampled from a patient treated with radiotherapy plus ipilimumab. The TCR originated in a human donor with non-small cell lung cancer who had a partial response to radiotherapy plus ipilimumab. Some clones in this sample may be carry-over from other donors' samples. The chain joins TRBV5-1 to TRBJ1-5, with a weak D call TRBD1 (5 bases). The CDR3 nucleotides read TGCGCCAGCAGCTTGGGTGGGGCGGAAGGTCAGCCCCAGCATTTT. Its translation: CASSLGGAEGQPQHF.